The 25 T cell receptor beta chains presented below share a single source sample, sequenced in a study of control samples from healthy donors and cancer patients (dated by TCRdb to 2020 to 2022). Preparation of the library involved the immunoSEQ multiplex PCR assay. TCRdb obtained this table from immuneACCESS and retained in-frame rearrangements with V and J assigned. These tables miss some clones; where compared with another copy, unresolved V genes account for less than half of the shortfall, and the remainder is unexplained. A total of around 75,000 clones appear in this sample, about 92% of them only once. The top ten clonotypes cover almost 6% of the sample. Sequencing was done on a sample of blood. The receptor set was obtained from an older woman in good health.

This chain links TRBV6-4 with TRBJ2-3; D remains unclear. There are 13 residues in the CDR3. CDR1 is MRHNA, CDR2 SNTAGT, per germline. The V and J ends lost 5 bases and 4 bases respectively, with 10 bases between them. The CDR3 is CASSYRVSDTQYF. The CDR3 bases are TGTGCCAGCAGTTATAGAGTTTCAGATACGCAGTATTTT.

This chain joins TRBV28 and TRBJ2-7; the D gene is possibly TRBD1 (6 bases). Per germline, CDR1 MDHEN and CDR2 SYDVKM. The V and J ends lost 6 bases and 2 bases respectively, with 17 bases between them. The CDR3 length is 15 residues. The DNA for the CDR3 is TGTGCCAGCAGCAACCCAGGACAGCCTACCTACGAGCAGTACTTC. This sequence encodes CASSNPGQPTYEQYF.

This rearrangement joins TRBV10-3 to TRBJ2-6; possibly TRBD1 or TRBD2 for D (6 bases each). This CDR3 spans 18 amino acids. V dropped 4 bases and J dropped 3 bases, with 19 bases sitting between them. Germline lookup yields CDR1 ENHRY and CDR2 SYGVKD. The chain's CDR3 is CAISAGAGVRIGANVLTF. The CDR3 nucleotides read TGTGCCATCAGTGCGGGGGCAGGGGTCCGGATTGGGGCCAACGTCCTGACTTTC.

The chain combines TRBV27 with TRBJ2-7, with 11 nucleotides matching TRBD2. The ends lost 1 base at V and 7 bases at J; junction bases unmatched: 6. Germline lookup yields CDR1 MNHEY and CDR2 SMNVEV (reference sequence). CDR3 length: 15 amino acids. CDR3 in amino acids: CASSLYGTSGLEQYF. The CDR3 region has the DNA TGTGCCAGCAGTTTATATGGGACTAGCGGCCTGGAGCAGTACTTC.

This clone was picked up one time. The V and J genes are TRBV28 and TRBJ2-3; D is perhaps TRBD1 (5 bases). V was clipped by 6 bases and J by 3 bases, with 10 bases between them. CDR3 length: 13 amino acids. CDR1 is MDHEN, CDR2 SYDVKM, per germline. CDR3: CASSRDMTDTQYF. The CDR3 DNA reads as TGTGCCAGCAGCAGGGATATGACAGATACGCAGTATTTT.

The CDR3 nucleotides are TGTGCCAGCAGGGACAGCTACGAGCAGTACTTC. This encodes CASRDSYEQYF. J is TRBJ2-7 and V is TRBV6-5; the D gene is possibly TRBD1 (6 bases). The CDR3 is 11 amino acids. Germline V lookup: CDR1 MNHEY, CDR2 SVGAGI. V shed 6 bases and J shed 3 bases, with 6 bases lying between them.

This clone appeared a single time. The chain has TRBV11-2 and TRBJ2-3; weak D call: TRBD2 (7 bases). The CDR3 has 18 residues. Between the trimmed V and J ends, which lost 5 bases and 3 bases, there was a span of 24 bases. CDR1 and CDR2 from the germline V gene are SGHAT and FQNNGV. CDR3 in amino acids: CASSPRWGGKVVTDTQYF. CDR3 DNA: TGTGCCAGCAGCCCCAGGTGGGGGGGCAAGGTAGTAACAGATACGCAGTATTTT. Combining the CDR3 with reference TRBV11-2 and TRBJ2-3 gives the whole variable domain EAGVAQSPRYKIIEKRQSVAFWCNPISGHATLYWYQQILGQGPKLLIQFQNNGVVDDSQLPKDRFSAERLKGVDSTLKIQPAKLEDSAVYLCASSPRWGGKVVTDTQYFGPGTRLTVL.

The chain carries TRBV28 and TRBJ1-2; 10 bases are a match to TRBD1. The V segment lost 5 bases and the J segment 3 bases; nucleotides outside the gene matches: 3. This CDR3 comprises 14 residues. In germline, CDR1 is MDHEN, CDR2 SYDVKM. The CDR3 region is CASSQDRGYYGYTF. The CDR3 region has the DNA TGTGCCAGCAGTCAGGACAGGGGGTACTATGGCTACACCTTC.

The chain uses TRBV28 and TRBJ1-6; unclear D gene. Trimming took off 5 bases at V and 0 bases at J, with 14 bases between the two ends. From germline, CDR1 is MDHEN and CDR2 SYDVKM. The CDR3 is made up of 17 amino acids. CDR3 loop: CASSGVGWGSYNSPLHF. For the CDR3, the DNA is TGTGCCAGCAGTGGGGTCGGGTGGGGCTCCTATAATTCACCCCTCCACTTT.

CDR3 DNA sequence: TGTGCCAGCAGCGTAGCTACGATGGCTAGCGGGAGCACCGGGGAGCTGTTTTTT. Protein: CASSVATMASGSTGELFF. This sequence joins TRBV9 and TRBJ2-2, with 10 positions matching TRBD2. Trimming took 0 bases from V and 4 from J; bases not matched to a gene: 9. The CDR3 loop spans 18 amino acids. CDR1 is SGDLS, CDR2 YYNGEE, per germline.

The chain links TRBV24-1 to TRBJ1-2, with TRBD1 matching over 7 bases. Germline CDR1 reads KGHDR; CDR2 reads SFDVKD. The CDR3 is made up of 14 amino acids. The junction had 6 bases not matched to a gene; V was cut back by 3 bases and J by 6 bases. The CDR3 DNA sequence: TGTGCCACCAGTGATGTTGACAGGGTGGATGGCTACACCTTC. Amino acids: CATSDVDRVDGYTF.

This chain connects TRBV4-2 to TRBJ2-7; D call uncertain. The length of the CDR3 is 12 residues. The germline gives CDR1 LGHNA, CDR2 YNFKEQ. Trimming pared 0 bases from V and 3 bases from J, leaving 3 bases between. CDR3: CASSQDGYEQYF. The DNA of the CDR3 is TGTGCCAGCAGCCAAGATGGCTACGAGCAGTACTTC.

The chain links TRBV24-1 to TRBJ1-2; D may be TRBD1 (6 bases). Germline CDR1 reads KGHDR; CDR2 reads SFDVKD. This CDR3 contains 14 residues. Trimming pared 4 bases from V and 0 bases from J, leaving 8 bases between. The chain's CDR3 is CATSERGANYGYTF. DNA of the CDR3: TGTGCCACCAGTGAAAGGGGGGCTAACTATGGCTACACCTTC.

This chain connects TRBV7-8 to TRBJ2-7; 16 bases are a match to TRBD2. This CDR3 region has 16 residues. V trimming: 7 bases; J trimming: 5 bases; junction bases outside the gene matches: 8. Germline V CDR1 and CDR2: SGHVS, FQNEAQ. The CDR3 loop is CASKKGTSGRGDEQYF. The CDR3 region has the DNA TGTGCCAGCAAAAAGGGGACTAGCGGGAGGGGGGACGAGCAGTACTTC.

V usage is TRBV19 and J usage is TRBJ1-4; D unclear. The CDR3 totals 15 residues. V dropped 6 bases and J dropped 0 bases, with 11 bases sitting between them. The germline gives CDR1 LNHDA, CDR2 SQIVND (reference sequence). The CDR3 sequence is CASRRSSTTNEKLFF. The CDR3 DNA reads TGTGCCAGTAGGCGGAGCTCCACAACTAATGAAAAACTGTTTTTT.

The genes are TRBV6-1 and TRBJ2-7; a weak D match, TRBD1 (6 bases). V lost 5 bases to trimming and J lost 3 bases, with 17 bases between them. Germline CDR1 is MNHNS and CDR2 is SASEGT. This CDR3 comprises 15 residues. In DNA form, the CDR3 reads TGTGCCAGCAGTCACCCCCGGGACACCTACTACGAGCAGTACTTC. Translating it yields CASSHPRDTYYEQYF.

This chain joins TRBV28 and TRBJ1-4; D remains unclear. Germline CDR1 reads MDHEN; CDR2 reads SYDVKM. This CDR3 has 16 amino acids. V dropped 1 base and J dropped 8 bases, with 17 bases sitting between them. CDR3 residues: CASSLSGFLVSEKLFF. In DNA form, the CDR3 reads TGTGCCAGCAGTTTATCCGGTTTCCTCGTGAGCGAAAAACTGTTTTTT.

CDR3 loop: CASRILGDEQFF. As DNA, the CDR3 is TGTGCCAGCAGAATACTTGGCGATGAGCAGTTCTTC. The gene calls are TRBV12-3 or TRBV12-4 and TRBJ2-1; D not certain. CDR3 length: 12 residues. The V gene lost 6 bases and the J gene lost 8 bases, with 11 bases spanning the gap.

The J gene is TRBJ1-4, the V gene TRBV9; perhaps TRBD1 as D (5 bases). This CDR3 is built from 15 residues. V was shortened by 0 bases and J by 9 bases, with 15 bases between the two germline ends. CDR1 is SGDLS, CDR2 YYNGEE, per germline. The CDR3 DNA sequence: TGTGCCAGCAGCGTAGGAGGAGGGGATAGGAAAAAACTGTTTTTT. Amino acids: CASSVGGGDRKKLFF. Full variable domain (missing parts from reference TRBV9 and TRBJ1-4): DSGVTQTPKHLITATGQRVTLRCSPRSGDLSVYWYQQSLDQGLQFLIQYYNGEERAKGNILERFSAQQFPDLHSELNLSSLELGDSALYFCASSVGGGDRKKLFFGSGTQLSVL.

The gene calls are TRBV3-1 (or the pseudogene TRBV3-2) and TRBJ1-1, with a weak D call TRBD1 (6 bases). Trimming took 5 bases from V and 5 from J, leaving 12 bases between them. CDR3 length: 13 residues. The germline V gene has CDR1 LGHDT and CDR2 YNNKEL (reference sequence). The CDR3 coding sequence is TGTGCCAGCAGCGAAACAGGGAAGACTGAAGCTTTCTTT. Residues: CASSETGKTEAFF.

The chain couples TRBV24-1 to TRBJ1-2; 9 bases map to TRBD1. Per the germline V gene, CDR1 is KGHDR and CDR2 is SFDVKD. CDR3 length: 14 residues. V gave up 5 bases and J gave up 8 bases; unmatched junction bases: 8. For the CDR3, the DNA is TGTGCCACCAGTGCCCCGGACAGGGGCATGGGCTACACCTTC. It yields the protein CATSAPDRGMGYTF.

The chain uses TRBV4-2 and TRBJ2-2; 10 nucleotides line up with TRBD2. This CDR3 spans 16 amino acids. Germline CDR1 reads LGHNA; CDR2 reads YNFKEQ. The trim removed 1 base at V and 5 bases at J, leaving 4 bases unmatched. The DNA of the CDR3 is TGTGCCAGCAGCCAAGCCCTAGCGGGAGAGACCGGGGAGCTGTTTTTT. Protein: CASSQALAGETGELFF.

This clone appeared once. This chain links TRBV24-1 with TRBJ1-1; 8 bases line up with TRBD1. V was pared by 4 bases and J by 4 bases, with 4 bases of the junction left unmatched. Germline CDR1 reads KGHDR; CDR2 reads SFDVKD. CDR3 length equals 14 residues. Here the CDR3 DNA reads TGTGCCACCAGTGACTCCAGGGGGCTCACTGAAGCTTTCTTT. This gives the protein CATSDSRGLTEAFF.

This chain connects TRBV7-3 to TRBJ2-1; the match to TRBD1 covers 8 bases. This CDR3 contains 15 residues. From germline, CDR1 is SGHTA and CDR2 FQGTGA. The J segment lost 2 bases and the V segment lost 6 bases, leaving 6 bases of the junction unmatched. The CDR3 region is CASSPKTGAYNEQFF. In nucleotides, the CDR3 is TGTGCCAGCAGTCCTAAGACAGGGGCCTACAATGAGCAGTTCTTC.

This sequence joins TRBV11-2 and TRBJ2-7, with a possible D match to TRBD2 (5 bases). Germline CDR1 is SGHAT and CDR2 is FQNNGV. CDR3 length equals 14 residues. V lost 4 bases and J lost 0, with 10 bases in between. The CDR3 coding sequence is TGTGCCAGCAGCTCCGACCGGGGCTCCTACGAGCAGTACTTC. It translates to CASSSDRGSYEQYF.